This entry lists 8 T cell receptor beta chains sequenced from one sample in a study of shared clonotypes between healthy human individuals (dated by TCRdb to the early 2020s). The method was the immunoSEQ multiplex PCR assay. TCRdb's version of the immuneACCESS table is confined to in-frame rearrangements and falls short of the full clone set. An unresolved V gene accounts for under half of the shortfall where checked; the remainder is of unknown origin. The sample contains roughly 1.4 million clones, 98% to 99% of them found a single time. The ten most abundant clones make up under 0.45% of the sample. Sequenced: naive CD4+ T cells sorted from blood. Taken with the paper, the label for cell subset or site translates to: CD45RA+ positively selected. These receptors were collected from a man aged 30-40 years in good health.

The rearrangement uses TRBV2 and TRBJ2-5; 7 bases match TRBD1. V was clipped by 1 base and J by 4 bases; unmatched bases: 3. The CDR3 totals 14 residues. The germline V gene has CDR1 SNHLY and CDR2 FYNNEI. The CDR3 region is CASSEVSGGETQYF. In DNA form, the CDR3 reads TGTGCCAGCAGTGAAGTTTCAGGGGGAGAGACCCAGTACTTC.

This chain joins TRBV29-1 and TRBJ1-4; D unresolved. The V end lost 5 bases, the J end lost 5 bases, and 9 bases lay between the germline ends. The CDR3 extends over 12 amino acids. The germline CDR1 and CDR2 sequences are SQVTM and ANQGSEA. CDR3 in DNA: TGCAGCGTTATGGGCGGGAATGAAAAACTGTTTTTT. This sequence encodes CSVMGGNEKLFF.

The chain joins TRBV4-3 to TRBJ2-5; D could derive from TRBD1 or TRBD2 (5 bases each). Germline-derived CDR1 and CDR2 are LGHNA and YSLEER. With 1 base removed from V and 1 base from J, the gap between germline ends came to 10 bases. CDR3 length equals 15 residues. The CDR3 here is CASSQVTGRQETQYF. The CDR3 nucleotides are TGCGCCAGCAGCCAAGTCACGGGGCGCCAAGAGACCCAGTACTTC.

The gene calls are TRBV14 and TRBJ1-2; D is unresolved. Germline CDR1 SGHDN, CDR2 FVKESK. The germline V and J ends were trimmed by 1 base and 8 bases, with 20 bases remaining between them. There are 16 residues in the CDR3. The CDR3 protein is CASSQGSWSTVGGYTF. The CDR3 DNA reads TGTGCCAGCAGCCAAGGGTCTTGGAGCACCGTGGGGGGCTACACCTTC.

The V and J genes are TRBV18 and TRBJ2-3; D might be TRBD2 (5 bases). The CDR3 runs to 15 residues. Germline values: CDR1 KGHSH, CDR2 LQKENI. Trimming left V 1 base short and J 5 bases short, with 13 bases between. The CDR3: CASSPRGNEEDTQYF. DNA of the CDR3: TGTGCCAGCTCACCACGAGGGAATGAGGAAGATACGCAGTATTTT.

The V gene is TRBV7-9, the J gene TRBJ1-1; D remains unclear. The germline V gene encodes CDR1 SEHNR and CDR2 FQNEAQ (reference sequence). The V end was cut by 0 bases, the J end by 6 bases, with 11 bases between. The CDR3 is 14 amino acids. CDR3 protein: CASSLAFSTPEAFF. The CDR3, as DNA: TGTGCCAGCAGCTTAGCTTTCTCCACACCTGAAGCTTTCTTT.

As regards this clone: Other DNA sequences in the sample encode the same CDR3. The chain combines TRBV9 with TRBJ2-7, with TRBD2 matching 10 bases. V lost 0 bases, J lost 4 bases, and 4 bases stayed unmatched. The germline CDR1 and CDR2 sequences are SGDLS and YYNGEE. CDR3 length: 15 amino acids. The CDR3 DNA reads TGTGCCAGCAGCGTAGGAGGACTAGCGGCTTACGAGCAGTACTTC. It translates to CASSVGGLAAYEQYF.

The chain has TRBV7-2 and TRBJ1-3; no clear D gene. V shed 6 bases and J shed 0 bases, with 6 bases lying between them. CDR3 length: 13 residues. Germline values: CDR1 SGHTA, CDR2 FQGNSA. The DNA of the CDR3 is TGTGCCAGCAGACCAAGCTCTGGAAACACCATATATTTT. Its protein is CASRPSSGNTIYF.